This T cell receptor beta chain comes out of a study of long-term antiretroviral therapy in people with HIV (dated by TCRdb to 2022 to 2024). Context from the whole study: Collection of the earliest samples took place about a decade ahead of the 2015 WHO recommendation for immediate ART, at a time when ART was typically delayed until CD4 counts fell. A total of 192 cryopreserved PBMC samples came from 25 to 35 adults with confirmed HIV infection and were collected serially over a mean of roughly six years (range 1-12). No cross-contamination during QIAcube processing turned up in test extractions that ran a monoclonal T-cell line alongside around 34 polyclonal samples. Among the approximately 30 participants with HIV, ten to eleven were female. A retrospective serial study tested whether ART initiation and durable HIV suppression were associated with changes in peripheral blood TRB repertoire composition and diversity. The investigation overall reported the following: Because pre-ART samples had limited cell numbers, profiling was done on unsorted PBMC rather than on sorted CD4+ and CD8+ T cells. CDR3 length ranges in HIV repertoires were narrower than in controls, and network structure suggested an antigen-experienced repertoire with only a slight naive shift after ART. No data were available on ART adherence, viral resistance or therapy changes, limiting inferences about post-ART repertoire changes. Expanded TRB clones identified before ART initiation dominated the repertoire across all time points, though the dominance fluctuated and decreased in many PLHIV after ART. A significant increase in TRB diversity was found to be associated with ART initiation, although TRB diversity was observed to remain significantly below that of transplant donor controls even after long-term ART. Because PBMC availability was limited, only the TCR beta chain was sequenced, with no alpha chain pairing. The samples were dated from the mid-2000s to the late 2010s, and the ART regimens that were used may be less effective than current ART regimens.

A word on this clone: Its specific antigen is unknown. Nothing much larger sits one base from this clone, and base qualities are not available.

Inclusion was restricted to participants for whom at least one PBMC sample before ART initiation and at least two post-ART samples were available. All participants with HIV were treated in the United States of America. Before DNA extraction, cryopreserved samples containing 1-10 million PBMC were thawed and washed. At the time of the earliest PBMC sample for each participant with HIV, ages ranged from about 20 to 55 years. Per participant, PBMC samples came from 1-4 timepoints prior to ART initiation and 2-8 timepoints following ART initiation, for a median of 7 samples. For every participant, serial HIV viral load, CD4+ T-cell count, ART history and demographic data were obtained. A Qiagen kit on a QIAcube was used to extract genomic DNA from unsorted PBMC, with samples processed in batches of 12. From cysteine to phenylalanine, the CDR3 is 15 amino acids long. The read is trimmed to its CDR3 DNA, 45 bases read in frame from base 1. Trimming at the junction amounts to 6 bases on V and 1 base on J, and the germline ends lie 15 bases apart. CDR1 is given as KGHSH and CDR2 as LQKENI, both from the germline V gene.

Sequencing of the TRB variable region was done with the immunoSEQ hsTCRB v3.0 assay at survey level resolution. The target sequencing depth for TRB was about 40,000-50,000 T-cell genomes per sample. An Illumina MiSeq with a v3 150-cycle kit was used to sequence the pooled TRB libraries. The source study handled its data this way. Repertoire analysis was run in R within a reproducible Nextflow workflow that covered QC, data transformation and analysis. LymphoSeq2, an R package for exploring AIRR-Seq data, was used to implement the custom analyses. Several samples that yielded fewer than 5000 total TRB sequences were excluded, so that approximately 170 HIV repertoires were analyzed. Among the 170 to 200 HIV repertoires that were kept, 59 were collected before ART initiation and more than 120 were collected after ART initiation. Repertoires were downsampled to 5000 TRB nucleotide sequences, and summary statistics were averaged over 100 downsampling iterations. The analysis kept only TRB sequences whose CDR3 regions were at least seven amino acids long. A Shannon entropy-derived clonality score and the Gini coefficient were used to measure diversity. In the repertoire networks, any two of the top 5000 CDR3 amino acid sequences were linked whenever the two sequences differed by an edit distance of one. For TRB CDR3 amino acid sequences, antigen specificity groups and MHC restriction were predicted with GLIPH2. To flag known CMV, EBV, HIV or tissue antigen associations, CDR3 amino acid sequences were matched against VDJdb and McPAS-TCR. Pre-ART, post-ART and control groups were compared with Wilcoxon signed-rank tests and Holm-Bonferroni correction. Held by TCRdb, this immuneACCESS table contains in-frame sequences only and omits some clones. Under half of the omission traces to an unresolved V gene where checked; the cause of the rest is unknown. The DNA was the basis for D and trimming; V, J and clone size are from that table. In all, the sample holds some 21,000 clones, and approximately 80% of those were seen once. Around 5.7% of the sample is in the top ten clones.

Material: unsorted PBMCs, obtained 0.2 years after starting antiretroviral therapy. In this chain, TRBV18 is recombined with TRBJ1-1; TRBD1 might be the D gene, on 6 matching bases. The sequence came from a woman in her thirties with HIV. The bases read TGTGCCAGCTCTCCGGAGGGGGGCCCGAACACTGAAGCTTTCTTT. This is translated as CASSPEGGPNTEAFF.